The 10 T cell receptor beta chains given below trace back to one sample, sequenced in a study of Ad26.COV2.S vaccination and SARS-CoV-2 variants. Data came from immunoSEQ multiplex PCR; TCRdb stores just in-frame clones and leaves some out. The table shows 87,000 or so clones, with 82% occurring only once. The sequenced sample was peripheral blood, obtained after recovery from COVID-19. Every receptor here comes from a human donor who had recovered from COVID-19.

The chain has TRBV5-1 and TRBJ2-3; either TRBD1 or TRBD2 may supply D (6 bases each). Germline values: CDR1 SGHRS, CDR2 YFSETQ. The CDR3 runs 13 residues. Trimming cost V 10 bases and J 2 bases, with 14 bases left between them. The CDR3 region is CAGQRVNTDTQYF. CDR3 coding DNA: TGCGCCGGACAGCGGGTGAACACAGATACGCAGTATTTT.

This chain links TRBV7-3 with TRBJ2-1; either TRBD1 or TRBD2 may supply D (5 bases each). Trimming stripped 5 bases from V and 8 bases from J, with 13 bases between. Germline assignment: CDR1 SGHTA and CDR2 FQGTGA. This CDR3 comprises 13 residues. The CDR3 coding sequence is TGTGCCAGCAGCCCGGGGCGTCTCGATGAGCAGTTCTTC. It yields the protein CASSPGRLDEQFF.

The CDR3 protein is CSVPGSSSSEQYF. The CDR3 DNA follows: TGCAGCGTCCCAGGCTCGTCCTCCAGCGAGCAGTACTTC. The chain uses TRBV29-1 and TRBJ2-7; D is undetermined. There are 13 residues in the CDR3. CDR1 is SQVTM and CDR2 is ANQGSEA in the germline V gene. Trimming took off 6 bases at V and 6 bases at J, with 18 bases between the two ends.

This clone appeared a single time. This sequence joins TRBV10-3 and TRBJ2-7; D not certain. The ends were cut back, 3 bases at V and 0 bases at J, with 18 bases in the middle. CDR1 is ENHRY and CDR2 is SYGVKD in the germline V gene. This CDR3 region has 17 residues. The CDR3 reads CAISELFSRISSYEQYF. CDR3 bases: TGTGCCATCAGTGAACTATTCTCGCGGATAAGCTCCTACGAGCAGTACTTC.

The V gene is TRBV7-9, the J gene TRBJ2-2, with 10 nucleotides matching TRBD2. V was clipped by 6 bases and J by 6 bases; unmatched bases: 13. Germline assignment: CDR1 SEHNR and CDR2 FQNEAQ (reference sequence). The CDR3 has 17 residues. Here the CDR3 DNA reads TGTGCCAGCAGGCCGAAAATAGGTACTAGCGGGGCCGGGGAGCTGTTTTTT. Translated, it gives CASRPKIGTSGAGELFF.

CDR3 region: CASSVVSTEYGEQFF. CDR3 DNA sequence: TGTGCCAGCAGCGTAGTTAGTACGGAATACGGTGAGCAGTTCTTC. V and J are TRBV9 and TRBJ2-1; no clear D. Germline V gene data show CDR1 as SGDLS and CDR2 as YYNGEE. There are 15 residues in the CDR3. The V end lost 0 bases, the J end lost 9 bases, and 16 bases lay between the germline ends. Full variable domain (outside the CDR3, taken from reference TRBV9 and TRBJ2-1): DSGVTQTPKHLITATGQRVTLRCSPRSGDLSVYWYQQSLDQGLQFLIQYYNGEERAKGNILERFSAQQFPDLHSELNLSSLELGDSALYFCASSVVSTEYGEQFFGPGTRLTVL.

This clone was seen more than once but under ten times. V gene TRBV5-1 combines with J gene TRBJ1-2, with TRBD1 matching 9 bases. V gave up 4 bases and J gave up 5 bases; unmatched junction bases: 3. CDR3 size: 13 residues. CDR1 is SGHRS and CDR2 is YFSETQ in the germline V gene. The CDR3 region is CASSPGTGYGYTF. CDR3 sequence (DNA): TGCGCCAGCAGCCCAGGGACAGGGTATGGCTACACCTTC.

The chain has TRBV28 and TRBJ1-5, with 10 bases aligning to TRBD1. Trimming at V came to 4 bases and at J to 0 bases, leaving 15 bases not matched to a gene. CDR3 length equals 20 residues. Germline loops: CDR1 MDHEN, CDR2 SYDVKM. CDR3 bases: TGTGCCAGCAGTTCCGTTAGACGGGACAGGGGAAGAGTTAGCAATCAGCCCCAGCATTTT. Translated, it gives CASSSVRRDRGRVSNQPQHF.

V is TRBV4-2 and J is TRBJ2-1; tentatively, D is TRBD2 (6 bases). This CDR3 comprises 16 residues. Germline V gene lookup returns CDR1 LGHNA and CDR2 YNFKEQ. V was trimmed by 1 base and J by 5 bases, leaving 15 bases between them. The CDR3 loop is CASSQGPAGLNNEQFF. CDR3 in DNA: TGTGCCAGCAGCCAAGGCCCAGCGGGTCTGAACAATGAGCAGTTCTTC.

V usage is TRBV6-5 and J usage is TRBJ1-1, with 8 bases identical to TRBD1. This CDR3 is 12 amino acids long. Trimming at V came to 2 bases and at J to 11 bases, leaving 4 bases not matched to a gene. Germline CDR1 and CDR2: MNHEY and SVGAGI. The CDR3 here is CASSYTGGMAFF. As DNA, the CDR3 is TGTGCCAGCAGTTACACAGGGGGGATGGCTTTCTTT.